The 27 T cell receptor beta chains given below trace back to one sample, sequenced in a study of T cells after yellow fever vaccination. Via MiXCR, TCRdb re-called the 5' RACE reads, giving one row per CDR3 protein. This repertoire shows hundreds of thousands of distinct CDR3 sequences, roughly a sixth found once; its top ten account for roughly a sixth. The sequenced sample was PBMCs, obtained before the yellow fever booster vaccination. The receptors derive from a man between 18 and 35 years old who received the YFV17D yellow fever vaccine.

This clonotype has only a few counts. The chain links TRBV6-5 to TRBJ1-4, with D perhaps matching TRBD1 (6 bases). CDR3 size: 13 residues. Germline CDR1 reads MNHEY; CDR2 reads SVGAGI. Trimming took off 6 bases at V and 7 bases at J, with 12 bases between the two ends. CDR3 region: CASSLGGGEKLFF. CDR3 bases: TGTGCCAGCAGCCTAGGGGGGGGTGAAAAACTGTTTTTT.

This clonotype was seen ten or more times. This rearrangement joins TRBV5-1 to TRBJ2-3, with D possibly being TRBD1 (6 bases). V was pared by 5 bases and J by 4 bases, with 11 bases between. The CDR3 is 13 amino acids. The germline V gene encodes CDR1 SGHRS and CDR2 YFSETQ. The CDR3 sequence: CASSPEGADTQYF. The CDR3 DNA is TGCGCCAGCAGTCCCGAGGGGGCAGATACGCAGTATTTT.

This clonotype was counted many times. The J gene is TRBJ2-7, the V gene TRBV5-1, with 9 bases fitting TRBD1. There are 15 residues in the CDR3. V was clipped by 0 bases and J by 4 bases; unmatched bases: 5. Germline V gene data show CDR1 as SGHRS and CDR2 as YFSETQ. In DNA form, the CDR3 reads TGCGCCAGCAGCTTGGGTGGGACAGGGTCGTACGAGCAGTACTTC. As protein: CASSLGGTGSYEQYF.

The chain is built from TRBV7-3 and TRBJ2-4; perhaps TRBD2 as D (5 bases). This CDR3 has 14 residues. V was shortened by 2 bases and J by 9 bases, with 14 bases between the two germline ends. Germline CDR1 SGHTA, CDR2 FQGTGA. CDR3 region: CASSLSGAGGIQYF. The CDR3, as DNA: TGTGCCAGCAGCTTATCTGGTGCGGGTGGCATTCAGTACTTC.

This clonotype was picked up a small number of times. The gene calls are TRBV12-3 or TRBV12-4 and TRBJ2-3; TRBD2 might be the D (5 bases). V was cut by 7 bases and J by 2 bases, with 19 bases left in between. The CDR3 runs 16 residues. The CDR3 spells CASKSASDFPTDTQYF. The DNA of the CDR3 is TGTGCCAGCAAGTCAGCCTCGGACTTCCCCACAGATACGCAGTATTTT.

The chain links TRBV20-1 to TRBJ2-5; possible D gene TRBD2, 5 bases. Germline V gives CDR1 DFQATT, CDR2 SNEGSKA (reference sequence). CDR3 length: 13 residues. V gave up 3 bases and J gave up 4 bases, with 12 bases separating them. CDR3 sequence reads: CSARLAAPETQYF. CDR3 sequence (DNA): TGCAGTGCTAGGCTAGCTGCCCCAGAGACCCAGTACTTC.

This chain links TRBV18 with TRBJ2-1, with D perhaps assigned TRBD1 or TRBD2 (5 bases each). The CDR3 sequence is 15 residues long. Germline CDR1 reads KGHSH; CDR2 reads LQKENI. V gave up 0 bases and J gave up 7 bases, with 13 bases separating them. The CDR3 DNA reads TGTGCCAGCTCACCACCCTCAAGGGGCGGGAATGAGCAGTTCTTC. Protein: CASSPPSRGGNEQFF.

J is TRBJ2-7 and V is TRBV23-1, with 7 positions matching TRBD2. TRBV23-1 is an ORF; its function is uncertain. The V and J ends lost 1 base and 2 bases, in that order; junction bases with no gene match: 14. The CDR3 length is 18 residues. The CDR3 sequence is CASSQCVWGGRGAYEQYF. In DNA form, the CDR3 reads TGCGCCAGCAGTCAATGCGTATGGGGCGGCCGGGGGGCCTACGAGCAGTACTTC.

The chain joins TRBV5-1 to TRBJ2-2; D perhaps matches TRBD2 (5 bases). Germline loops: CDR1 SGHRS, CDR2 YFSETQ. The CDR3 runs 15 residues. V was pared by 1 base and J by 1 base, with 8 bases between. CDR3 sequence (DNA): TGCGCCAGCAGCTTGTCGGGGATGAACACCGGGGAGCTGTTTTTT. Amino acid sequence: CASSLSGMNTGELFF.

The chain uses TRBV4-1 and TRBJ2-7; D unclear. The CDR3 spans 15 residues. Trimming cost V 1 base and J 2 bases, with 12 bases left between them. Per germline, CDR1 MGHRA and CDR2 YSYEKL. CDR3 amino acids: CASSQVTGGPYEQYV. For the CDR3, the DNA is TGCGCCAGCAGCCAAGTTACGGGTGGGCCCTACGAGCAGTACGTC.

The V call is TRBV9, the J call TRBJ2-3; TRBD1 or TRBD2 may be the D gene (5 bases each). This CDR3 is 12 amino acids long. The V gene lost 3 bases and the J gene lost 14 bases, with 16 bases spanning the gap. CDR1 is SGDLS and CDR2 is YYNGEE in the germline V gene. DNA for the CDR3: TGTGCCAGCAGCGCAACCGGGGCCCACTGGTATTTT. Its protein is CASSATGAHWYF.

This clonotype appeared a few times. The rearrangement links TRBV7-2 to TRBJ2-2; unclear D gene. The CDR3 has 13 amino acids. Deletions cut 3 bases from V and 5 bases from J, with 7 bases between. Looked up from germline, CDR1 is SGHTA and CDR2 is FQGNSA. CDR3: CASSLAETGELFF. CDR3 coding DNA: TGTGCCAGCAGCTTGGCTGAAACCGGGGAGCTGTTTTTT.

This chain uses TRBV6-6 with TRBJ2-3; weak D call: TRBD1 (7 bases). CDR1 and CDR2 from the germline V gene are MNHNY and SVGAGI (reference sequence). This CDR3 comprises 16 residues. V was shortened by 2 bases and J by 2 bases, with 14 bases between the two germline ends. CDR3 sequence: CASSYDRAGNTDTQYF. DNA of the CDR3: TGTGCCAGCAGTTACGACAGGGCGGGAAACACAGATACGCAGTATTTT.

The genes are TRBV2 and TRBJ2-5; 9 positions match TRBD2. Germline assignment: CDR1 SNHLY and CDR2 FYNNEI. The CDR3 loop spans 13 amino acids. J gave up 2 bases and V 7 bases, and 2 bases lay outside the gene matches. CDR3 DNA: TGTGCCAGCATCCTAGCGGGACAAGAGACCCAGTACTTC. Its protein is CASILAGQETQYF.

CDR3 nucleotide sequence: TGCAGCGTTGTGCGGAACACTGAAGCTTTCTTT. It codes for CSVVRNTEAFF. The chain has TRBV29-1 and TRBJ1-1; no reliable D call. This CDR3 has 11 residues. From germline, CDR1 is SQVTM and CDR2 ANQGSEA. V lost 4 bases, J lost 1 base, and 4 bases lay in between.

This clonotype showed up just a few times. CDR3 nucleotide sequence: TGCGCCAGCAGATGGGAGGGGGTGAGCACTGAAGCTTTCTTT. Translation: CASRWEGVSTEAFF. The V gene is TRBV5-1, the J gene TRBJ1-1; the D gene is possibly TRBD1 (6 bases). Per the germline V gene, CDR1 is SGHRS and CDR2 is YFSETQ. V was shortened by 5 bases and J by 4 bases, with 15 bases between the two germline ends. The length of the CDR3 is 14 residues.

This clonotype has more than one count but fewer than ten. The CDR3 DNA reads TGTGCCAGCAGTTCCCAGGGGGCGCTCGGAAACACCATATATTTT. Translating it yields CASSSQGALGNTIYF. The chain joins TRBV6-5 to TRBJ1-3; TRBD1 aligns across 8 bases. V was clipped by 4 bases and J by 4 bases; unmatched bases: 6. The CDR3 consists of 15 residues. Germline V lookup: CDR1 MNHEY, CDR2 SVGAGI.

This chain links TRBV7-4 with TRBJ1-5; D uncertain. This CDR3 contains 16 residues. V was shortened by 3 bases and J by 3 bases, with 15 bases between the two germline ends. Germline V lookup: CDR1 SGHVT, CDR2 SQSDAQ. CDR3 sequence: CASSFLATAHNQPQHF. The CDR3 coding sequence is TGTGCCAGCAGCTTTCTAGCTACAGCCCACAATCAGCCCCAGCATTTT.

This clonotype appeared many times. The V call is TRBV24-1, the J call TRBJ2-3, with D possibly matching TRBD2 (6 bases). V was trimmed by 9 bases and J by 6 bases, leaving 18 bases between them. The CDR3 covers 14 residues. CDR1 and CDR2 from the germline V gene are KGHDR and SFDVKD. The DNA of the CDR3 is TGTGCCACCGCTTCGGCCGGACTAACGGATACGCAGTATTTT. It specifies CATASAGLTDTQYF.

This clonotype has more than one count but fewer than ten. The genes are TRBV4-3 and TRBJ1-2; D perhaps matches TRBD1 (5 bases). From germline, CDR1 is LGHNA and CDR2 YSLEER. The V end lost 0 bases, the J end lost 4 bases, and 12 bases lay between the germline ends. The CDR3 has 15 residues. CDR3 region: CASSQDAGTVYGYTF. The CDR3, as DNA: TGCGCCAGCAGCCAAGACGCGGGGACGGTCTATGGCTACACCTTC.

The gene calls are TRBV7-9 and TRBJ1-1; tentative D call: TRBD1 (6 bases). The CDR3 is made up of 15 amino acids. The germline V gene has CDR1 SEHNR and CDR2 FQNEAQ (reference sequence). The V end was cut by 5 bases, the J end by 3 bases, with 16 bases between. DNA of the CDR3: TGTGCCAGCAGCCCCCGGACAGTTACGGACACTGAAGCTTTCTTT. It encodes CASSPRTVTDTEAFF.

This clonotype was detected a few times. The genes are TRBV5-1 and TRBJ2-5, with 12 bases identical to TRBD2. J gave up 4 bases and V 0 bases, and 4 bases lay outside the gene matches. The germline CDR1 and CDR2 sequences are SGHRS and YFSETQ. The CDR3 sequence is 16 residues long. Written as DNA, the CDR3 is TGCGCCAGCAGCTTGGTACTAGCGGGGGGAGTAGAGACCCAGTACTTC. Protein sequence: CASSLVLAGGVETQYF.

The gene calls are TRBV5-5 and TRBJ1-2, with a possible D match to TRBD1 (6 bases). CDR3 size: 15 residues. With 1 base removed from V and 3 bases from J, the gap between germline ends came to 13 bases. Germline CDR1 SGHKS, CDR2 YYEKEE (reference sequence). Here the CDR3 DNA reads TGTGCCAGCAGCTTGCTAACAGGGTCCTACTATGGCTACACCTTC. Translated, it gives CASSLLTGSYYGYTF. The entire variable domain, with the rest obtained from reference TRBV5-5 and TRBJ1-2, is as follows: DAGVTQSPTHLIKTRGQQVTLRCSPISGHKSVSWYQQVLGQGPQFIFQYYEKEERGRGNFPDRFSARQFPNYSSELNVNALLLGDSALYLCASSLLTGSYYGYTFGSGTRLTVV.

This clonotype was observed a handful of times. The chain has TRBV18 and TRBJ2-3; the match to TRBD2 covers 7 bases. Per the germline V gene, CDR1 is KGHSH and CDR2 is LQKENI. The CDR3 loop spans 16 amino acids. Trimming cost V 3 bases and J 2 bases; bases outside gene matches: 8. The DNA of the CDR3 is TGTGCCAGCTCACCTCTAAGCGGGGCGACCACAGATACGCAGTATTTT. Translating it yields CASSPLSGATTDTQYF.

The table lists this clonotype with a few counts. The chain couples TRBV7-8 to TRBJ2-7; the D is unclear. V was shortened by 1 base and J by 6 bases, with 7 bases between the two germline ends. There are 12 residues in the CDR3. CDR1 and CDR2 (germline): SGHVS, FQNEAQ. This chain's CDR3 is CASSLGPLEQYV. The CDR3 DNA reads as TGTGCCAGCAGCTTAGGTCCTCTCGAGCAGTACGTC.

This clonotype was seen a handful of times. The gene calls are TRBV7-2 and TRBJ1-2; 10 nucleotides agree with TRBD1. Trimming cost V 4 bases and J 5 bases; bases outside gene matches: 4. The CDR3 has 14 amino acids. CDR1 is SGHTA, CDR2 FQGNSA, per germline. The CDR3 protein is CASSSGQGFYGYTF. DNA for the CDR3: TGTGCCAGCAGCTCGGGACAGGGGTTTTATGGCTACACCTTC. Full variable domain (outside the CDR3, taken from reference TRBV7-2 and TRBJ1-2): GAGVSQSPSNKVTEKGKDVELRCDPISGHTALYWYRQSLGQGLEFLIYFQGNSAPDKSGLPSDRFSAERTGGSVSTLTIQRTQQEDSAVYLCASSSGQGFYGYTFGSGTRLTVV.

This clonotype appeared a few times. The chain recombines TRBV7-2 with TRBJ1-1; D ambiguous. Deletions cut 2 bases from V and 6 bases from J, with 13 bases between. Germline loops: CDR1 SGHTA, CDR2 FQGNSA. The CDR3 totals 14 residues. The CDR3 protein is CASSLRVSDSEAFF. In DNA, the CDR3 is TGTGCCAGCAGCTTAAGGGTATCCGATTCTGAAGCTTTCTTT.